The 15 T cell receptor beta chains below come from one sample, sequenced in a study of blood T cell repertoires in COVID-19 (dated by TCRdb to 2020 to 2022). Library method: the immunoSEQ multiplex PCR assay. TCRdb provides this immuneACCESS table in a form limited to in-frame rearrangements. Some clones are lacking; in checked studies, under half of them reflect an unresolved V gene, and why the rest are absent is not known. Across this sample there are some 93,000 clones, with around 75% seen only once. 24% of the sample lies in the top ten. The sample consisted of peripheral blood. These TCRs come from a human donor in a cohort sampled during active COVID-19.

V usage is TRBV21-1 and J usage is TRBJ1-5; TRBD1 is the table's D call, not checked against the DNA. TRBV21-1 is designated a pseudogene. This CDR3 spans 17 amino acids. The CDR3 sequence: CASSRDIKKYSNQPQHF. CDR3 DNA sequence: TGTGCCAGCAGCCGGGACATCAAGAAATATAGCAATCAGCCCCAGCATTTT.

This chain joins TRBV19 and TRBJ1-1; 7 bases fit TRBD1. CDR3 length: 16 residues. Germline V gene lookup returns CDR1 LNHDA and CDR2 SQIVND (reference sequence). J gave up 1 base and V 5 bases, and 10 bases lay outside the gene matches. The CDR3 nucleotides are TGTGCCAGTAGTCCCCACCGCGGACAGGAGAACACTGAAGCTTTCTTT. Amino acids: CASSPHRGQENTEAFF.

This sequence joins TRBV7-8 and TRBJ2-1; the match to TRBD1 covers 7 bases. The ends lost 5 bases at V and 3 bases at J; junction bases unmatched: 7. There are 15 residues in the CDR3. Germline lookup yields CDR1 SGHVS and CDR2 FQNEAQ. The CDR3 spells CASSLDRPSYNEQFF. The CDR3, as DNA: TGTGCCAGCAGCCTGGACAGGCCAAGCTACAATGAGCAGTTCTTC. Combining the CDR3 with reference TRBV7-8 and TRBJ2-1 gives the whole variable domain GAGVSQSPRYKVAKRGQDVALRCDPISGHVSLFWYQQALGQGPEFLTYFQNEAQLDKSGLPSDRFFAERPEGSVSTLKIQRTQQEDSAVYLCASSLDRPSYNEQFFGPGTRLTVL.

The chain recombines TRBV18 with TRBJ2-2; tentatively, D is TRBD1 (6 bases). The CDR3 extends over 16 amino acids. V gave up 4 bases and J gave up 0 bases, with 12 bases separating them. Germline values: CDR1 KGHSH, CDR2 LQKENI. The CDR3 spells CASSQRQASNTGELFF. Written as DNA, the CDR3 is TGTGCCAGCTCACAACGACAGGCCTCGAACACCGGGGAGCTGTTTTTT.

This chain connects TRBV24-1 to TRBJ1-2, with no clear D. Germline V lookup: CDR1 KGHDR, CDR2 SFDVKD. The germline V and J ends were trimmed by 0 bases and 7 bases, with 14 bases remaining between them. The CDR3 extends over 15 amino acids. The CDR3 DNA sequence: TGTGCCACCAGTGATTTGCCCGGGAGGAGCTTTGGCTACACCTTC. It codes for CATSDLPGRSFGYTF.

The chain uses TRBV10-3 and TRBJ2-7; D is ambiguous. CDR3 length equals 13 residues. Germline V lookup: CDR1 ENHRY, CDR2 SYGVKD. Between the trimmed V and J ends, which lost 7 bases and 0 bases, there was a span of 10 bases. CDR3: CAITAEFSYEQYF. CDR3 nucleotides: TGTGCCATCACGGCGGAATTCTCCTACGAGCAGTACTTC.

The V gene is TRBV27, the J gene TRBJ2-3; D might be TRBD2 (6 bases). Trimming removed 7 bases at V and 0 bases at J, with 17 bases between. The CDR3 has 16 residues. CDR1 is MNHEY, CDR2 SMNVEV, per germline (reference sequence). DNA of the CDR3: TGTGCCAGCACCCCTTATGGGGGGTTGAGCACAGATACGCAGTATTTT. It yields the protein CASTPYGGLSTDTQYF.

The CDR3 coding sequence is TGTGCCAGCAGCGTGCAGGGAGCGGGAGGGCCTTTCTACGAGCAGTACTTC. It codes for CASSVQGAGGPFYEQYF. The chain couples TRBV9 to TRBJ2-7; 10 positions agree with TRBD2. This CDR3 has 17 residues. After removal of 2 bases from V and 3 bases from J, the junction contained 11 bases not matched to a gene. Germline V gene lookup returns CDR1 SGDLS and CDR2 YYNGEE. The complete variable domain, with remaining parts taken from reference TRBV9 and TRBJ2-7, reads DSGVTQTPKHLITATGQRVTLRCSPRSGDLSVYWYQQSLDQGLQFLIQYYNGEERAKGNILERFSAQQFPDLHSELNLSSLELGDSALYFCASSVQGAGGPFYEQYFGPGTRLTVT.

The rearrangement uses TRBV11-2 and TRBJ1-6; D ambiguous. Germline assignment: CDR1 SGHAT and CDR2 FQNNGV. Trimming removed 1 base from V and 4 bases from J, with 8 bases in between. CDR3 length: 15 amino acids. CDR3: CASSLGSGYNSPLHF. CDR3 coding DNA: TGTGCCAGCAGCTTAGGTTCGGGTTATAATTCACCCCTCCACTTT. Drawing the rest from reference TRBV11-2 and TRBJ1-6, the complete variable domain is EAGVAQSPRYKIIEKRQSVAFWCNPISGHATLYWYQQILGQGPKLLIQFQNNGVVDDSQLPKDRFSAERLKGVDSTLKIQPAKLEDSAVYLCASSLGSGYNSPLHFGNGTRLTVT.

This clone came up once. The rearrangement links TRBV29-1 to TRBJ2-7; 8 nucleotides agree with TRBD1. Trimming cost V 1 base and J 5 bases; bases outside gene matches: 7. There are 14 residues in the CDR3. CDR1 SQVTM and CDR2 ANQGSEA come from the germline V gene. DNA of the CDR3: TGCAGCGTTGAAGTAGGGGCAGGGGGCCACGAGCAGTACTTC. It specifies CSVEVGAGGHEQYF.

This chain links TRBV7-2 with TRBJ2-7; 9 bases are shared with TRBD2. Germline V gene data show CDR1 as SGHTA and CDR2 as FQGNSA. V shed 5 bases, J shed 1 base, and the junction held 6 bases outside the gene matches. The CDR3 extends over 15 amino acids. CDR3 coding DNA: TGTGCCAGCAGCCCCGGACTAGCGTTTTCCTACGAGCAGTACTTC. Amino acids: CASSPGLAFSYEQYF. Variable domain in full (rest from reference TRBV7-2 and TRBJ2-7): GAGVSQSPSNKVTEKGKDVELRCDPISGHTALYWYRQSLGQGLEFLIYFQGNSAPDKSGLPSDRFSAERTGGSVSTLTIQRTQQEDSAVYLCASSPGLAFSYEQYFGPGTRLTVT.

The chain recombines TRBV2 with TRBJ1-3; D unresolved. Germline assignment: CDR1 SNHLY and CDR2 FYNNEI. The V and J ends lost 1 base and 0 bases respectively, with 7 bases between them. The CDR3 runs 15 residues. In DNA form, the CDR3 reads TGTGCCAGCAGTGAAGGCGGAGGCTCTGGAAACACCATATATTTT. Residues: CASSEGGGSGNTIYF.

In its sample, this clone was seen once. The V call is TRBV15, the J call TRBJ1-5, with a weak D call TRBD1 (5 bases). The CDR3 extends over 15 amino acids. Germline V CDR1 and CDR2: LNHNV, YYDKDF (reference sequence). The germline V and J ends were trimmed by 0 bases and 6 bases, with 12 bases remaining between them. The CDR3 DNA follows: TGTGCCACCAGCAGAGATTACGGGGGGAGTCAGCCCCAGCATTTT. The encoded protein is CATSRDYGGSQPQHF.

The chain couples TRBV28 to TRBJ2-1; D unresolved. The CDR3 has 12 residues. From germline, CDR1 is MDHEN and CDR2 SYDVKM. Trimming removed 5 bases at V and 4 bases at J, with 6 bases between. As DNA, the CDR3 is TGTGCCAGCAGTCCCCCATACAATGAGCAGTTCTTC. It translates to CASSPPYNEQFF.

V and J are TRBV20-1 and TRBJ2-3, with 9 bases matching TRBD2. V lost 3 bases and J lost 1; bases outside the gene matches: 11. There are 17 residues in the CDR3. From germline, CDR1 is DFQATT and CDR2 SNEGSKA (reference sequence). CDR3 residues: CSASMVAGDVGTDTQYF. CDR3 DNA sequence: TGCAGTGCTAGTATGGTAGCGGGAGACGTTGGCACAGATACGCAGTATTTT.